This T cell receptor beta chain was identified during a study of OX40 agonist ivuxolimab in advanced cancers. Study as a whole: Participants averaged 60 years of age (range 23 to 79) and were 82.7% male. Prior therapy, whether anti-PD-1, anti-PD-L1 or anti-CTLA-4, was allowed, and roughly 44% had some.

Patients were ineligible given autoimmune disease history or systemic immunosuppression. Sequencing was performed with immunoSEQ multiplex PCR; in TCRdb, only in-frame clones are kept and a portion is missing. The repertoire holds about 50,000 clones, with around nine tenths as singletons. After removal of 3 bases from V and 3 bases from J, the junction contained 13 bases not matched to a gene. This CDR3 comprises 19 residues. Germline CDR1 is LGHNA and CDR2 is YNFKEQ. This clonotype was obtained from an adult with an advanced solid tumor such as melanoma, head and neck, liver or kidney cancer. Source: CD4+ or CD8+ T cells sorted from blood, taken in a trial of the OX40 agonist ivuxolimab. This rearrangement joins TRBV4-2 to TRBJ2-6; TRBD1 matches 8 bases. The CDR3 coding sequence is TGTGCCAGCAGCCAGACGGAGGGGCAGGGGGCAAGTGGGGCCAACGTCCTGACTTTC. It encodes CASSQTEGQGASGANVLTF.